This T cell receptor beta chain comes out of a study of tumor-infiltrating lymphocytes in primary liver carcinoma. Study as a whole: Among the tumors, stages were T1-T3 N0M0 and sizes roughly 4 to 10 cm.

Total RNA amounting to around 450 ng was the source from which TCR beta cDNA was made with a constant-region primer. Investigators got TCR beta libraries out of three nested multiplex PCR rounds, done with slightly modified ARM-PCR. Researchers ran the first two PCR rounds for approximately 10 cycles each with TRBV1-TRBV30 forward primers and a C-beta reverse primer. TCRdb called the multiplex PCR reads again in MiXCR, with one record for every CDR3 protein. In the table there are roughly 180,000 distinct CDR3 sequences, 50% to 75% of which are singletons. The source of the blood RNA was unsorted whole blood, and germline DNA was extracted as well. The J segment lost 10 bases and the V segment lost 4 bases, leaving 7 bases of the junction unmatched. The CDR3 is made up of 13 amino acids.

The sequenced sample consisted of peripheral blood. This chain joins TRBV12-3 or TRBV12-4 and TRBJ1-2, with TRBD1 matching 9 bases. The receptor was derived from a middle-aged man with primary liver carcinoma and hepatitis B virus infection. DNA of the CDR3: TGTGCCAGCAGTTCCGGGACAGGGCAAGACTACACCTTC. Amino acids: CASSSGTGQDYTF.